This TCR beta chain was found in a study of shared clonotypes between healthy human individuals. Overall study context: The cohort comprised a couple of women and a few men. Their ages spanned 18 to 49 years.

All of the donors resided in Nashville, Tennessee, and each was a Caucasian adult. The V gene's germline CDR1 is SGHTS and CDR2 YDEGEE. There are 14 residues in the CDR3. Trimming shortened V by 3 bases and J by 2 bases, and 10 bases separated the two germline ends. Unsorted PBMC contributed about 270 ng DNA, approximately 30,000 T cell genomes, to each replicate PCR. Per the original methods: ImmunoSEQ only sent back junction sequences with no quality scores, so filtering was done differently. TCRdb's table, derived via immunoSEQ multiplex PCR, lists solely in-frame clones and lacks some. V and J calls and clone size are given by that table; D and trimming were obtained from the DNA. The table records under 600,000 clones, around 81% of them present only once. This clone was detected only once.

The chain is built from TRBV5-8 and TRBJ2-3; D is perhaps TRBD2 (6 bases). The TCR comes from a woman aged 40 to 50 in good health. Some clones in this sample may be carry-over from other donors' samples. Material: PBMCs. This CDR3 reads CASSSDYYTDTQYF. In DNA form, the CDR3 reads TGTGCCAGCAGCTCGGACTACTACACAGATACGCAGTATTTT.